Each of the 23 T cell receptor beta chains below was sequenced from the same sample in a study of blood T cell repertoires in COVID-19. The protocol was immunoSEQ multiplex PCR, while the TCRdb copy is restricted to in-frame clones and leaves out a portion. The sample contains 20,000 to 30,000 clones, approximately 75% of which appear only once. Sequencing input: peripheral blood. The receptors derive from a woman aged 70-85 years with COVID-19, enrolled during active disease.

The CDR3 protein is CAISGGATGLEPQHF. CDR3 coding DNA: TGTGCCATCAGTGGCGGGGCTACGGGGTTGGAGCCCCAGCATTTT. V and J are TRBV10-3 and TRBJ1-5, with D tentatively TRBD1 (5 bases). The length of the CDR3 is 15 residues. From germline, CDR1 is ENHRY and CDR2 SYGVKD. The germline V and J ends were trimmed by 4 bases and 8 bases, with 18 bases remaining between them.

CDR3 amino acids: CASSLRQGALYGYTF. The CDR3 region has the DNA TGTGCCAGCAGTCTTCGACAGGGGGCCCTCTATGGCTACACCTTC. The V call is TRBV28, the J call TRBJ1-2; 10 bases align to TRBD1. Germline trimming cut 5 bases from V and 4 bases from J; bases unmatched to any gene: 7. Germline V CDR1 and CDR2: MDHEN, SYDVKM. The CDR3 length is 15 residues.

The CDR3 DNA is TGTGCCAGCAGCCAACCCCTGACAGGCGTCCGCACTGAAGCTTTCTTT. This gives the protein CASSQPLTGVRTEAFF. The chain carries TRBV4-2 and TRBJ1-1; perhaps TRBD1 as D (6 bases). The CDR3 sequence is 16 residues long. The V end lost 2 bases, the J end lost 4 bases, and 17 bases lay between the germline ends. CDR1 and CDR2 (germline): LGHNA, YNFKEQ.

The J gene is TRBJ1-4, the V gene TRBV7-2; D gene ambiguous. Trimming took 2 bases from V and 0 from J, leaving 4 bases between them. The germline CDR1 and CDR2 sequences are SGHTA and FQGNSA. The CDR3 runs to 14 residues. The DNA of the CDR3 is TGTGCCAGCAGCTTACAGGCAACTAATGAAAAACTGTTTTTT. It translates to CASSLQATNEKLFF.

This clone was seen a few times. The chain uses TRBV7-2 and TRBJ1-1; TRBD1 is a possible D gene (6 bases). Trimming shortened V by 5 bases and J by 6 bases, and 22 bases separated the two germline ends. The length of the CDR3 is 16 residues. CDR1 is SGHTA, CDR2 FQGNSA, per germline. The CDR3 spells CASSPRGGRRWSEAFF. CDR3 sequence (DNA): TGTGCCAGCAGCCCCCGGGGGGGGCGAAGATGGTCTGAAGCTTTCTTT.

This rearrangement joins TRBV3-1 (or the pseudogene TRBV3-2) to TRBJ2-3; 8 nucleotides line up with TRBD2. CDR3 length: 16 amino acids. V lost 3 bases, J lost 0 bases, and 5 bases stayed unmatched. Germline V gene sequence: CDR1 LGHDT, CDR2 YNNKEL (reference sequence). The CDR3 sequence is CASSHQRELSTDTQYF. Written as DNA, the CDR3 is TGTGCCAGCAGCCACCAGCGGGAGCTCAGCACAGATACGCAGTATTTT.

The chain has TRBV6-5 and TRBJ1-2, with 9 bases identical to TRBD1. Germline assignment: CDR1 MNHEY and CDR2 SVGAGI. There are 14 residues in the CDR3. J gave up 8 bases and V 1 base, and 5 bases lay outside the gene matches. The CDR3 loop reads CASSYFGQGYGYTF. The CDR3 bases are TGTGCCAGCAGTTACTTCGGACAGGGGTACGGCTACACCTTC.

This chain links TRBV10-3 with TRBJ2-1; D perhaps matches TRBD2 (5 bases). The germline gives CDR1 ENHRY, CDR2 SYGVKD. The V end was cut by 9 bases, the J end by 6 bases, with 21 bases between. This CDR3 has 15 residues. The CDR3 sequence is CAMGPGDSASNEQFF. The CDR3 region has the DNA TGTGCCATGGGCCCCGGGGATAGTGCTTCCAATGAGCAGTTCTTC.

The rearrangement uses TRBV2 and TRBJ1-5; TRBD1 aligns across 11 bases. Trimming at V came to 1 base and at J to 7 bases, leaving 6 bases not matched to a gene. CDR1 and CDR2 (germline): SNHLY, FYNNEI. The length of the CDR3 is 16 residues. This chain's CDR3 is CASSEGTGGGRQPQHF. CDR3 nucleotide sequence: TGTGCCAGCAGTGAAGGGACAGGGGGCGGTCGGCAGCCCCAGCATTTT.

The V call is TRBV4-3, the J call TRBJ2-1; 11 nucleotides agree with TRBD2. The CDR3 is made up of 17 amino acids. In germline, CDR1 is LGHNA, CDR2 YSLEER. Unmatched junction bases numbered 9, after V lost 1 base and J lost 7 bases. CDR3 sequence: CASSQVLTASGGNEQFF. DNA of the CDR3: TGCGCCAGCAGCCAAGTCCTGACGGCTAGCGGGGGGAATGAGCAGTTCTTC.

This clone was seen a few times. The chain recombines TRBV5-1 with TRBJ1-5; the D is unclear. CDR1 is SGHRS, CDR2 YFSETQ, per germline. The CDR3 is 14 amino acids. V lost 3 bases to trimming and J lost 3 bases, with 10 bases between them. Written as DNA, the CDR3 is TGCGCCAGCAGCTCTGGACTCAACAATCAGCCCCAGCATTTT. Translating gives CASSSGLNNQPQHF.

V and J are TRBV18 and TRBJ1-4; TRBD1 might be the D (5 bases). The length of the CDR3 is 15 residues. V lost 1 base to trimming and J lost 6 bases, with 12 bases between them. Germline lookup yields CDR1 KGHSH and CDR2 LQKENI. The CDR3 DNA follows: TGTGCCAGCTCACCACGCGGGGGAGGGGATGAAAAACTGTTTTTT. This gives the protein CASSPRGGGDEKLFF. Complete variable domain (other parts from reference TRBV18 and TRBJ1-4): NAGVMQNPRHLVRRRGQEARLRCSPMKGHSHVYWYRQLPEEGLKFMVYLQKENIIDESGMPKERFSAEFPKEGPSILRIQQVVRGDSAAYFCASSPRGGGDEKLFFGSGTQLSVL.

This rearrangement joins TRBV7-9 to TRBJ1-6; the match to TRBD1 covers 7 bases. The CDR3 is made up of 14 amino acids. Germline V CDR1 and CDR2: SEHNR, FQNEAQ (reference sequence). The V segment lost 3 bases and the J segment 10 bases; nucleotides outside the gene matches: 6. CDR3 sequence (DNA): TGTGCCAGCAGCTTCGACAGGGTGGGCTCACCCCTCCACTTT. Protein product: CASSFDRVGSPLHF.

The V gene is TRBV19, the J gene TRBJ2-3, with 12 bases lining up with TRBD1. Trimming cost V 6 bases and J 9 bases; bases outside gene matches: 10. The CDR3 contains 15 residues. Germline assignment: CDR1 LNHDA and CDR2 SQIVND (reference sequence). Here the CDR3 reads CASSRGDRGLDTQYF. As DNA, the CDR3 is TGTGCCAGTAGCCGGGGGGACAGGGGGCTTGACACGCAGTATTTT.

The chain couples TRBV3-1 (or the pseudogene TRBV3-2) to TRBJ2-3; TRBD2 is a possible D gene (6 bases). Trimming took 0 bases from V and 14 from J, leaving 15 bases between them. Germline loops: CDR1 LGHDT, CDR2 YNNKEL (reference sequence). The CDR3 runs 13 residues. CDR3 sequence: CASSQDRGGRGYF. CDR3 in DNA: TGTGCCAGCAGCCAAGATCGGGGCGGGCGGGGGTATTTT.

This chain uses TRBV4-3 with TRBJ1-5; D not certain. V gave up 0 bases and J gave up 0 bases, with 9 bases separating them. CDR3 length equals 16 residues. CDR1 is LGHNA, CDR2 YSLEER, per germline. DNA for the CDR3: TGCGCCAGCAGCCAAGACCGGGAATATAGCAATCAGCCCCAGCATTTT. It yields the protein CASSQDREYSNQPQHF.

This clone was seen once. The chain uses TRBV29-1 and TRBJ2-3, with D hard to call. Trimming stripped 2 bases from V and 0 bases from J, with 9 bases between. CDR3 length equals 14 residues. The germline V gene has CDR1 SQVTM and CDR2 ANQGSEA. The DNA of the CDR3 is TGCAGCGTTGAAAGAGAGACTAGCACAGATACGCAGTATTTT. Translating it yields CSVERETSTDTQYF.

The chain has TRBV5-4 and TRBJ2-2; D possibly corresponds to TRBD1 (5 bases). V lost 4 bases, J lost 7 bases, and 14 bases lay in between. The CDR3 is 14 amino acids. Germline V gene data show CDR1 as SGHNT and CDR2 as YYREEE (reference sequence). The CDR3 bases are TGTGCCAGCAGCAGGACATGGTCCGGCGGGGAGCTGTTTTTT. Translated: CASSRTWSGGELFF.

J is TRBJ1-3 and V is TRBV7-8; the D is unclear. Germline CDR1 SGHVS, CDR2 FQNEAQ. CDR3 size: 14 residues. V was clipped by 4 bases and J by 5 bases, with 12 bases between them. CDR3 sequence (DNA): TGTGCCAGCAGCTCCCGCGGCACCCGAAACACCATATATTTT. It specifies CASSSRGTRNTIYF. The whole variable domain, remainder taken from reference TRBV7-8 and TRBJ1-3, is GAGVSQSPRYKVAKRGQDVALRCDPISGHVSLFWYQQALGQGPEFLTYFQNEAQLDKSGLPSDRFFAERPEGSVSTLKIQRTQQEDSAVYLCASSSRGTRNTIYFGEGSWLTVV.

This chain joins TRBV18 and TRBJ2-7; D remains unclear. Trimming took 2 bases from V and 4 from J, leaving 6 bases between them. Per the germline V gene, CDR1 is KGHSH and CDR2 is LQKENI. The CDR3 loop spans 12 amino acids. The CDR3 DNA reads as TGTGCCAGCTCACCAAACATTTACGAGCAGTACTTC. The encoded protein is CASSPNIYEQYF. Looking up the rest from reference TRBV18 and TRBJ2-7 gives the full variable domain: NAGVMQNPRHLVRRRGQEARLRCSPMKGHSHVYWYRQLPEEGLKFMVYLQKENIIDESGMPKERFSAEFPKEGPSILRIQQVVRGDSAAYFCASSPNIYEQYFGPGTRLTVT.

The V and J genes are TRBV7-2 and TRBJ2-1, with TRBD1 identical over 9 bases. After removal of 5 bases from V and 7 bases from J, the junction contained 6 bases not matched to a gene. The CDR3 runs 14 residues. Germline CDR1 reads SGHTA; CDR2 reads FQGNSA. Here the CDR3 DNA reads TGTGCCAGCAGCCGGGACAGGGTGGGGAATGAGCAGTTCTTC. Translated: CASSRDRVGNEQFF.

The V gene is TRBV7-3, the J gene TRBJ1-1; 8 positions match TRBD1. CDR1 and CDR2 (germline): SGHTA, FQGTGA. The CDR3 is made up of 16 amino acids. V shed 2 bases and J 1 base; nucleotides not matched to a gene: 6. The CDR3 sequence is CASSLGGQGPNTEAFF. The DNA for the CDR3 is TGTGCCAGCAGCTTAGGAGGACAGGGTCCGAACACTGAAGCTTTCTTT.

The chain employs TRBV4-2 and TRBJ1-2; TRBD1 aligns across 10 bases. CDR1 and CDR2 from the germline V gene are LGHNA and YNFKEQ. After removal of 0 bases from V and 4 bases from J, the junction contained 11 bases not matched to a gene. The CDR3 covers 18 residues. The CDR3 sequence: CASSQDDRRTGGSYGYTF. CDR3 coding DNA: TGTGCCAGCAGCCAAGATGATCGGCGGACAGGGGGAAGCTATGGCTACACCTTC.